These 27 T cell receptor beta chains were all obtained from the same sample, sequenced in a study of cytomegalovirus exposure and HLA in healthy donors. Primers for the PCR totalled 60 Vbeta and 13 Jbeta. Only in-frame clones appear in the TCRdb table, and some are missing; sequencing was by immunoSEQ multiplex PCR. The sample yields around 120,000 clones, roughly 80% seen once. The sample comprised PBMCs. The receptors derive from a woman in her 30s in good health and CMV-seropositive.

V gene TRBV7-9 combines with J gene TRBJ1-2; maybe TRBD1 (6 bases). V was clipped by 5 bases and J by 7 bases, with 17 bases between them. The CDR3 consists of 14 residues. Germline values: CDR1 SEHNR, CDR2 FQNEAQ (reference sequence). CDR3 region: CASSPGGAISGYTF. The CDR3 bases are TGTGCCAGCAGCCCCGGGGGGGCGATTAGTGGCTACACCTTC.

J is TRBJ2-3 and V is TRBV5-1; 10 bases line up with TRBD2. The V gene's germline CDR1 is SGHRS and CDR2 YFSETQ. This CDR3 is built from 18 residues. Trimming cost V 4 bases and J 6 bases; bases outside gene matches: 17. The CDR3 DNA is TGCGCCAGCAGCCACAACCTCGGAGCGGGGGGGCCAATGGATACGCAGTATTTT. This encodes CASSHNLGAGGPMDTQYF.

V usage is TRBV28 and J usage is TRBJ2-3; TRBD2 agrees at 10 bases. CDR1 is MDHEN, CDR2 SYDVKM, per germline. This CDR3 is 14 amino acids long. Trimming at V came to 7 bases and at J to 4 bases, leaving 5 bases not matched to a gene. The CDR3 protein is CASTTAGGADTQYF. CDR3 DNA sequence: TGTGCCAGCACTACAGCGGGGGGGGCAGATACGCAGTATTTT.

The chain has TRBV11-2 and TRBJ2-2; 8 nucleotides match TRBD1. Trimming cost V 1 base and J 5 bases; bases outside gene matches: 3. Germline lookup yields CDR1 SGHAT and CDR2 FQNNGV. This CDR3 is built from 15 residues. The CDR3 reads CASSLVRGRTGELFF. CDR3 nucleotide sequence: TGTGCCAGCAGCTTAGTCAGGGGGCGAACCGGGGAGCTGTTTTTT. Supplemented by reference TRBV11-2 and TRBJ2-2, the full variable domain reads EAGVAQSPRYKIIEKRQSVAFWCNPISGHATLYWYQQILGQGPKLLIQFQNNGVVDDSQLPKDRFSAERLKGVDSTLKIQPAKLEDSAVYLCASSLVRGRTGELFFGEGSRLTVL.

The CDR3 spells CASSSSVAYEQYF. The CDR3 DNA follows: TGTGCCAGCAGCTCCTCGGTCGCCTACGAGCAGTACTTC. The V and J genes are TRBV7-9 and TRBJ2-7; no definite D call. The V end lost 4 bases, the J end lost 2 bases, and 9 bases lay between the germline ends. There are 13 residues in the CDR3. CDR1 is SEHNR, CDR2 FQNEAQ, per germline (reference sequence).

This rearrangement joins TRBV11-2 to TRBJ2-3, with D maybe TRBD2 (6 bases). The CDR3 consists of 13 residues. Germline CDR1 reads SGHAT; CDR2 reads FQNNGV. V was pared by 3 bases and J by 5 bases, with 9 bases between. CDR3: CASSFPSEDTQYF. The CDR3 nucleotides read TGTGCCAGCAGCTTTCCTAGCGAAGATACGCAGTATTTT.

This chain links TRBV9 with TRBJ2-1; 9 bases map to TRBD2. Germline CDR1 SGDLS, CDR2 YYNGEE. The CDR3 is made up of 12 amino acids. Trimming at V came to 7 bases and at J to 8 bases, leaving 4 bases not matched to a gene. This chain's CDR3 is CASAGGQDEQFF. The CDR3 DNA reads as TGTGCCAGCGCGGGGGGGCAGGATGAGCAGTTCTTC.

The genes are TRBV19 and TRBJ2-3; weak D call: TRBD1 (7 bases). Per the germline V gene, CDR1 is LNHDA and CDR2 is SQIVND (reference sequence). V dropped 6 bases and J dropped 0 bases, with 13 bases sitting between them. The CDR3 is 15 amino acids. The CDR3 reads CASSRGATSTDTQYF. The CDR3 coding sequence is TGTGCCAGTAGCAGGGGGGCTACTAGCACAGATACGCAGTATTTT.

The CDR3 reads CASSKGAHNEQFF. As DNA, the CDR3 is TGTGCCAGCAGTAAGGGGGCCCACAATGAGCAGTTCTTC. The rearrangement joins TRBV6-5 to TRBJ2-1; 7 bases line up with TRBD1. V trimming: 5 bases; J trimming: 5 bases; junction bases outside the gene matches: 3. Germline V lookup: CDR1 MNHEY, CDR2 SVGAGI. The CDR3 consists of 13 residues.

This clone was picked up a small number of times. V is TRBV6-6 and J is TRBJ1-6; 9 positions agree with TRBD1. CDR1 is MNHNY and CDR2 is SVGAGI in the germline V gene (reference sequence). The trim removed 5 bases at V and 8 bases at J, leaving 4 bases unmatched. The CDR3 is 14 amino acids. The CDR3 protein is CASSPGTGYSPLHF. The DNA of the CDR3 is TGTGCCAGCAGTCCCGGGACAGGGTATTCACCCCTCCACTTT.

This sequence joins TRBV4-3 and TRBJ1-1; D is ambiguous. The length of the CDR3 is 13 residues. The V gene lost 3 bases and the J gene lost 1 base, with 6 bases spanning the gap. The germline CDR1 and CDR2 sequences are LGHNA and YSLEER. The CDR3 DNA reads as TGCGCCAGCAGCCATACGGGGAACACTGAAGCTTTCTTT. It is translated as CASSHTGNTEAFF.

V is TRBV19 and J is TRBJ2-1; the match to TRBD2 covers 10 bases. The CDR3 covers 17 residues. The V gene end was trimmed by 4 bases and the J gene end by 15 bases; junction bases not matched to a gene: 21. Germline-derived CDR1 and CDR2 are LNHDA and SQIVND (reference sequence). CDR3 amino acids: CASSSRPLSGGAVRLFF. CDR3 nucleotides: TGTGCCAGTAGTAGTAGGCCTTTGAGCGGGGGGGCCGTGAGACTGTTCTTC.

The rearrangement links TRBV2 to TRBJ2-1; the match to TRBD2 covers 9 bases. The CDR3 runs to 15 residues. Germline V gives CDR1 SNHLY, CDR2 FYNNEI. The V and J ends lost 7 bases and 4 bases, in that order; junction bases with no gene match: 8. The CDR3 DNA follows: TGTGCCAGCACCCTAGCGGGGACTCCATACAATGAGCAGTTCTTC. Protein product: CASTLAGTPYNEQFF.

This chain connects TRBV4-2 to TRBJ2-3; the match to TRBD2 covers 9 bases. Germline V gene data show CDR1 as LGHNA and CDR2 as YNFKEQ. This CDR3 region has 18 residues. The junction had 12 bases not matched to a gene; V was cut back by 1 base and J by 4 bases. The CDR3 DNA follows: TGTGCCAGCAGCCAAGGATCGAGTGCGGGGGGGCGGGCAGATACGCAGTATTTT. Its translation: CASSQGSSAGGRADTQYF.

The chain recombines TRBV19 with TRBJ2-1; 12 positions agree with TRBD1. The germline CDR1 and CDR2 sequences are LNHDA and SQIVND (reference sequence). The CDR3 has 16 residues. J lost 6 bases, V lost 5 bases, and 8 bases had no gene match. In nucleotides, the CDR3 is TGTGCCAGTAGTTTCCGGGACAGGGGGCCTAGCAATGAGCAGTTCTTC. It is translated as CASSFRDRGPSNEQFF.

The chain has TRBV7-6 and TRBJ2-4, with a weak D call TRBD1 (6 bases). The CDR3 has 14 residues. Germline V gene sequence: CDR1 SGHVS, CDR2 FNYEAQ. V was trimmed by 5 bases and J by 8 bases, leaving 16 bases between them. The CDR3 DNA reads TGTGCCAGCAGCCCGCTGGGGGCTGGCGACATTCAGTACTTC. Translating gives CASSPLGAGDIQYF.

This chain connects TRBV2 to TRBJ2-1; D call uncertain. Germline V gene data show CDR1 as SNHLY and CDR2 as FYNNEI. V was shortened by 6 bases and J by 10 bases, with 13 bases between the two germline ends. This CDR3 is built from 12 residues. CDR3 region: CASSSSLGEQFF. In DNA, the CDR3 is TGTGCCAGCAGCTCCAGCTTGGGCGAGCAGTTCTTC.

The V call is TRBV5-1, the J call TRBJ1-3; 8 nucleotides agree with TRBD1. The germline CDR1 and CDR2 sequences are SGHRS and YFSETQ. The CDR3 loop spans 21 amino acids. The ends lost 3 bases at V and 0 bases at J; junction bases unmatched: 20. The CDR3 protein is CASSSTTGQGPEPFSGNTIYF. CDR3 DNA: TGCGCCAGCAGCTCAACGACAGGACAGGGCCCCGAACCATTCTCTGGAAACACCATATATTTT.

The gene calls are TRBV4-2 and TRBJ2-4; 11 nucleotides agree with TRBD2. This CDR3 spans 16 amino acids. Germline V gives CDR1 LGHNA, CDR2 YNFKEQ. The J segment lost 2 bases and the V segment lost 3 bases, leaving 3 bases of the junction unmatched. DNA of the CDR3: TGTGCCAGCAGCCATACTAGCGGGGGTACCAAAAACATTCAGTACTTC. This encodes CASSHTSGGTKNIQYF.

V and J are TRBV5-1 and TRBJ2-5, with 8 bases fitting TRBD1. Germline assignment: CDR1 SGHRS and CDR2 YFSETQ. The CDR3 sequence is 15 residues long. V was clipped by 4 bases and J by 1 base; unmatched bases: 6. The DNA of the CDR3 is TGCGCCAGCAGCCGCGATACAGGGGGCCAAGAGACCCAGTACTTC. Translated, it gives CASSRDTGGQETQYF.

This chain uses TRBV6-6 with TRBJ2-1, with 7 positions matching TRBD2. The CDR3 sequence is 13 residues long. Germline lookup yields CDR1 MNHNY and CDR2 SVGAGI (reference sequence). V lost 2 bases and J lost 7; bases outside the gene matches: 2. CDR3 nucleotide sequence: TGTGCCAGCAGTTACCGGGGGGAGAATGAGCAGTTCTTC. Residues: CASSYRGENEQFF.

This rearrangement joins TRBV11-2 to TRBJ2-5; no firm D call. The DNA matches TRBJ2-7 better at its end, which makes the J call doubtful. CDR3 length: 14 amino acids. The germline V gene has CDR1 SGHAT and CDR2 FQNNGV. CDR3 nucleotide sequence: TGTGCCAGCAGCGACGCCGGGTTCTCCTACGAGCAGTACTTC. This translates into CASSDAGFSYEQYF.

The V call is TRBV15, the J call TRBJ1-1; D may be TRBD1 (5 bases). V shed 3 bases and J shed 11 bases, with 10 bases lying between them. Germline V CDR1 and CDR2: LNHNV, YYDKDF (reference sequence). The CDR3 has 11 amino acids. This CDR3 is CATSSRDRAFF. CDR3 coding DNA: TGTGCCACCAGCAGCAGGGATCGCGCTTTCTTT.

This clone was counted once. For the CDR3, the DNA is TGCGCCAGCAGCCAAGTCTGGGGGGTGAACACCGGGGAGCTGTTTTTT. Its translation is CASSQVWGVNTGELFF. The gene calls are TRBV4-3 and TRBJ2-2; a weak D match, TRBD2 (6 bases). V was trimmed by 1 base and J by 1 base, leaving 10 bases between them. Looked up from germline, CDR1 is LGHNA and CDR2 is YSLEER. CDR3 length equals 16 residues.

The rearrangement joins TRBV28 to TRBJ1-2; 9 nucleotides agree with TRBD1. V gave up 6 bases and J gave up 8 bases; unmatched junction bases: 10. Germline V gene data show CDR1 as MDHEN and CDR2 as SYDVKM. This CDR3 comprises 14 residues. The CDR3: CASSPWGTGSGYTF. The CDR3 region has the DNA TGTGCCAGCAGCCCCTGGGGGACAGGGTCCGGCTACACCTTC.

The V and J genes are TRBV5-5 and TRBJ2-2, with 10 bases aligning to TRBD2. CDR1 SGHKS and CDR2 YYEKEE come from the germline V gene (reference sequence). The ends lost 1 base at V and 0 bases at J; junction bases unmatched: 9. CDR3 length: 19 residues. This CDR3 reads CASSLSASGGHANTGELFF. CDR3 DNA sequence: TGTGCCAGCAGCTTGTCGGCTAGCGGGGGCCACGCGAACACCGGGGAGCTGTTTTTT.

The chain has TRBV7-9 and TRBJ2-4, with D tentatively TRBD2 (6 bases). V was trimmed by 5 bases and J by 3 bases, leaving 17 bases between them. This CDR3 is 16 amino acids long. Germline CDR1 SEHNR, CDR2 FQNEAQ (reference sequence). The CDR3 DNA follows: TGTGCCAGCAGCGCTCGACTAGGACCCAACAAAAACATTCAGTACTTC. This encodes CASSARLGPNKNIQYF.